This T cell receptor beta chain originates from a study of CD8 T cells in Susac syndrome. This CDR3 spans 15 amino acids. CDR1 is SGHRS and CDR2 is YFSETQ in the germline V gene. The V and J ends lost 0 bases and 0 bases respectively, with 6 bases between them. After extraction with the RNeasy kit, roughly 0.45 to 1 ug of the RNA was reverse transcribed using random hexamers. Each CDR3 protein gets one entry after TCRdb re-called the immunoSEQ multiplex PCR reads with MiXCR. The sample holds about 200,000 distinct CDR3 sequences; nearly 97% are singletons and the top ten take about 0.093%. Sequencing was carried out using CD4+ T cells from PBMCs. The chain couples TRBV5-1 to TRBJ2-2; unclear D gene. The receptor was derived from a human donor with multiple sclerosis. The CDR3 sequence: CASSLVTSNTGELFF. The CDR3 nucleotides read TGCGCCAGCAGCTTGGTTACTTCGAACACCGGGGAGCTGTTTTTT.